This entry is about one TCR beta chain. The data stem from a study of blood T cells in healthy people across ages. A sample-barcoded 5' primer and a J-beta primer mix were used in a second PCR of roughly 7 to 12 cycles. Each CDR3 protein is one row after TCRdb ran MiXCR on the 5' RACE reads. Of more than 800,000 distinct CDR3 sequences listed, 35% to 55% are singletons. This clonotype was sampled from a woman in her sixties in good health. The specimen sequenced was blood.

CDR3 nucleotides: TGTGCCTGGGGGGGGTTATGGGAGAACTCCTACAATGAGCAGTTCTTC. Translating it yields CAWGGLWENSYNEQFF. The gene calls are TRBV30 and TRBJ2-1, with D possibly being TRBD2 (6 bases). This CDR3 comprises 16 residues. CDR1 is GTSNPN and CDR2 is SVGIG in the germline V gene (reference sequence). V lost 5 bases, J lost 0 bases, and 17 bases lay in between.